This TCR beta chain originates from a study of radiation and T cells in renal cell carcinoma. General observations from the study: Top tumor clonotypes rose in blood 2 weeks post-radiation, then contracted.

Some clones are missing from TCRdb's copy, which holds only in-frame ones; the method was immunoSEQ multiplex PCR. Of 150,000 or so clones listed, roughly nine tenths are singletons. For this clone: Its antigen is as yet unknown.

Indicated time point: baseline pretreatment blood. Described treatment: 15 Gy SBRT to primary tumor, nephrectomy 4 weeks later. The patient's renal cell carcinoma had clear cell pathology. Germline V gene sequence: CDR1 SGHRS, CDR2 YFSETQ. V dropped 3 bases and J dropped 4; count of bases not matched to a gene: 3. The CDR3 covers 13 residues. Sequences were derived from blood, sampled from a patient whose treatment included radiotherapy and nephrectomy. This TCR was sampled from a woman aged 70-85 years with renal cell carcinoma. V is TRBV5-1 and J is TRBJ1-2; TRBD1 matches at 7 bases. The CDR3 nucleotides are TGCGCCAGCAGCTCAGGGGGAAGCTATGGCTACACCTTC. Amino acids: CASSSGGSYGYTF.